This is a list of T cell receptor beta chains from one sample in a study of identical twins. From the 5' RACE reads, TCRdb called clonotypes with MiXCR, one entry per CDR3 protein. The data show 250,000 to 350,000 distinct CDR3 sequences, less than 9.5% seen once. These same data were also listed under a study on yellow fever vaccine responses in identical twins.

The sample comprised CD8+ T cells sorted from blood. The receptors stem from a woman between 18 and 29 years old in good health. Each CDR3 is given with its conserved first and last residue. The D gene is left open where the match is weak. Some rows have no size entry. The others give once, few or many, or a class for an expanded clone.

size	V	J	D	DNA	CDR3
few	TRBV6-2/TRBV6-3	TRBJ2-1	TRBD2	TGTGCCAGCAGTTACCCCCCGGTCCGGCTTACTAGCGGGGGCAATGAGCAGTTCTTC	CASSYPPVRLTSGGNEQFF
many	TRBV7-8	TRBJ2-5	.	TGTGCCAGCAGACCGAAAGTAGGGGGGACCCAGTACTTC	CASRPKVGGTQYF
many	TRBV5-1	TRBJ2-1	.	TGCGCCAGCAGCTTGGTGGACAACTCTGGGGAGCAGTTCTTC	CASSLVDNSGEQFF
.	TRBV2	TRBJ2-7	TRBD2	TGTGCCAGCAGTTTACTAGCGGGGGGTAAGCGGGAGCAGTACTTC	CASSLLAGGKREQYF
.	TRBV9	TRBJ1-6	.	TGTGCCAGCAGTTACAATAATTCACCCCTCCACTTT	CASSYNNSPLHF
few	TRBV3-1	TRBJ1-5	.	TGTGCCAGCAGCCAGTGGATAGGACAGCCCCAGCATTTT	CASSQWIGQPQHF
.	TRBV4-3	TRBJ2-2	.	TGCGCCAGCAGCCAACTCAGTGGCGGGGAGCTGTTTTTT	CASSQLSGGELFF
many	TRBV10-3	TRBJ2-1	.	TGTGCCATCAGTGAGTCGATTTCCTCGCTATTGAATGAGCAGTTCTTC	CAISESISSLLNEQFF
many	TRBV7-2	TRBJ2-3	.	TGTGCCAGCAGACGGTCGTTGGGTACAGATACGCAGTATTTT	CASRRSLGTDTQYF
.	TRBV10-2	TRBJ2-7	TRBD2	TGCGCCAGCACGGCGGGAGGCTCCTACGAGCAGTACTTC	CASTAGGSYEQYF
few	TRBV28	TRBJ2-6	.	TGTGCCAGCAGTCCGGACACCGTAGGATCTGGGGCCAACGTCCTGACTTTC	CASSPDTVGSGANVLTF
.	TRBV7-8	TRBJ2-7	TRBD2	TGTGCCAGCAGCCCCCTAGCGGGAATCTACTACGAGCAGTACTTC	CASSPLAGIYYEQYF
.	TRBV30	TRBJ2-1	.	TGTGCCTGGAGGGGTGGTTATGAGCAGTTCTTC	CAWRGGYEQFF
.	TRBV30	TRBJ2-1	.	TGTGCCTGGAGTGTGGGATCCTACAATGAGCAGTTCTTC	CAWSVGSYNEQFF
many	TRBV7-9	TRBJ2-7	.	TGTGCCAGCAGCTTCGGACCGAGCTCCTACGAGCAGTACTTC	CASSFGPSSYEQYF
many	TRBV5-1	TRBJ2-2	TRBD2	TGCGCCACCAAAGCGGGGGAAACCGGGGAGCTGTTTTTT	CATKAGETGELFF
.	TRBV13	TRBJ1-5	.	TGTGCCAGCAGCAGCCGTAATCAGCCCCAGCATTTT	CASSSRNQPQHF
.	TRBV7-9	TRBJ2-7	.	TGTGCCAGCAGCTTAGTTGGCTTAGCCGCTGACTACGAGCAGTACTTC	CASSLVGLAADYEQYF
many	TRBV29-1	TRBJ2-1	.	TGCAGCGTTGAAGATCTTCAACTAGCCGATGAGCAGTTCTTC	CSVEDLQLADEQFF
.	TRBV25-1	TRBJ1-1	.	TGTGCCAGTAGACTCGGGACTTCCTTAGCTTTCTTT	CASRLGTSLAFF
.	TRBV6-5	TRBJ1-1	.	TGTGCCAGCAGTTACTCGATAGCTTTTGAAGCTTTCTTT	CASSYSIAFEAFF
.	TRBV14	TRBJ1-1	.	TGTGCCAGCAGCCCTTTCGACGGATCCCGAGGGCTTGAAGCTTTCTTT	CASSPFDGSRGLEAFF
few	TRBV7-2	TRBJ2-3	.	TGTGCCAGCAGCATCAACAGGGTGGATACGCAGTATTTT	CASSINRVDTQYF
.	TRBV9	TRBJ2-3	.	TGTGCCAGCAGCGTAGTGGCTGGAAGCACAGATACGCAGTATTTT	CASSVVAGSTDTQYF
few	TRBV6-2/TRBV6-3	TRBJ2-1	TRBD2	TGTGCCAGCAGTTACTCCTTCCGACTAGCGGGAGTAGTATCCTACAATGAGCAGTTCTTC	CASSYSFRLAGVVSYNEQFF
.	TRBV19	TRBJ2-2	TRBD1	TGTGCCAGTAAAGGGACAGATGACACCGGGGAGCTGTTTTTT	CASKGTDDTGELFF
few	TRBV6-5	TRBJ1-2	TRBD1	TGTGCCAGCAGTTACTCCGGGACAGGGGCGCCCTATGGCTACACCTTC	CASSYSGTGAPYGYTF
few	TRBV3-1	TRBJ1-1	.	TGTGCCAGCAGCCAATACCCTCGCGGGGGGCGGACTGAAGCTTTCTTT	CASSQYPRGGRTEAFF
few	TRBV7-7	TRBJ2-1	TRBD2	TGTGCTAGCAGCCCTGCCGGGACTAGCTATTACAATGAGCAGTTCTTC	CASSPAGTSYYNEQFF
.	TRBV5-6	TRBJ2-1	.	TGTGCCAGCAGCTCCATAGGGTCTAGCTCCTACAATGAGCAGTTCTTC	CASSSIGSSSYNEQFF
few	TRBV30	TRBJ2-1	.	TGTGCCTGGAGTGACGGCACCTCCTCCTACAATGAGCAGTTCTTC	CAWSDGTSSYNEQFF
many	TRBV5-1	TRBJ2-7	.	TGCGCCAGCAGCTTGGGTCCGGACAGCTACGAGCAGTACTTC	CASSLGPDSYEQYF
many	TRBV2	TRBJ2-7	.	TGTGCCAGCAGTGTCGGTGCTAGCCTCTCCTACGAGCAGTACTTC	CASSVGASLSYEQYF
few	TRBV7-9	TRBJ2-2	.	TGTGCCAGCAGCTCAATCCGGGGAGCGAACACCGGGGAGCTGTTTTTT	CASSSIRGANTGELFF
.	TRBV28	TRBJ2-7	TRBD2	TGTGCCAGCAGTGCGGGACTAGCGGACTACGAGCAGTACTTC	CASSAGLADYEQYF
few	TRBV7-2	TRBJ2-7	TRBD2	TGTGCCAGCAGCTTAGCCAGGGGACTAGCGGGCCTCTCCTACGAGCAGTACTTC	CASSLARGLAGLSYEQYF
many	TRBV3-1	TRBJ2-5	.	TGTGCCAGCAGCCTCCGGGACAAAGGGGAGACCCAGTACTTC	CASSLRDKGETQYF
.	TRBV7-9	TRBJ1-2	.	TGTGCCAGCAGCCGCGGTGCGGGGAATCTCCTTAACTATGGCTACACCTTC	CASSRGAGNLLNYGYTF
few	TRBV20-1	TRBJ2-4	.	TGCAGTGCTAGGCCTATGGTCGAATCCAAAAACATTCAGTACTTC	CSARPMVESKNIQYF
.	TRBV6-2/TRBV6-3	TRBJ2-3	.	TGTGCCAGCAGTGGCACGGACTACGATACGCAGTATTTT	CASSGTDYDTQYF
few	TRBV12-3/TRBV12-4	TRBJ2-1	TRBD1	TGTGCCAGCAGTGCACCGGGACAGGGGTTAGTGAATGAGCAGTTCTTC	CASSAPGQGLVNEQFF
.	TRBV12-3/TRBV12-4	TRBJ2-2	TRBD1	TGTGCCAGCAGTCCCCGGACAGGGCTGAGGGAGCTGTTTTTT	CASSPRTGLRELFF
.	TRBV29-1	TRBJ2-3	.	TGCAGCGTTGAACTGGGCAGGGGACCAGATACGCAGTATTTT	CSVELGRGPDTQYF
many	TRBV28	TRBJ2-7	.	TGTGCCAGCAGTGGCACGGGGATGTTTCAACAAATGGGGTCCTACGAGCAGTACTTC	CASSGTGMFQQMGSYEQYF
many	TRBV5-1	TRBJ1-2	.	TGCGCCAGCAGCTTGTGGAGGGGGAAACTCTATGGCTACACCTTC	CASSLWRGKLYGYTF
many	TRBV7-9	TRBJ1-4	TRBD1	TGTGCCAGCAGCTCTACTACCTCGGGGACAGGACTTGAAAAACTGTTTTTT	CASSSTTSGTGLEKLFF
few	TRBV7-9	TRBJ2-3	.	TGTGCCAGCAGCCCTCGCGGACGGGTGGAATTTGAGACGCAGTATTTT	CASSPRGRVEFETQYF
few	TRBV6-1	TRBJ1-1	.	TGTGCCAGCAGCTCGGACTCATACACTGAAGCTTTCTTT	CASSSDSYTEAFF
many	TRBV29-1	TRBJ2-5	.	TGCAGCGGAACGACGGGACATCGAGAATGGGGGACCCAGTACTTC	CSGTTGHREWGTQYF
many	TRBV2	TRBJ2-3	.	TGTGCCACCTCAACCCGAGGGGGACCCGTCACAGATACGCAGTATTTT	CATSTRGGPVTDTQYF
few	TRBV6-5	TRBJ1-5	.	TGTGCCAGCAGTTCATTGGGGGCCGAAGGTTTCGTTCAGCCCCAGCATTTT	CASSSLGAEGFVQPQHF
few	TRBV4-2	TRBJ2-1	TRBD2	TGTGCCAGCAGCCAAAATAGCGGGAGGGCCCTGAATGAGCAGTTCTTC	CASSQNSGRALNEQFF
many	TRBV4-1	TRBJ2-1	TRBD2	TGCGCCAGCAGCCCCAGGACTAGCGGAGACAATGAGCAGTTCTTC	CASSPRTSGDNEQFF
.	TRBV7-6	TRBJ2-1	TRBD2	TGTGCCAGCAGCCCTTGGGAGGGTCACAACAATGAGCAGTTCTTC	CASSPWEGHNNEQFF
few	TRBV7-9	TRBJ1-6	.	TGTGCCAGCAGCTCCAGAGATAATTCACCCCTCCACTTT	CASSSRDNSPLHF
many	TRBV10-2	TRBJ2-3	.	TGCGCCAGCAGTGTATCTGGGGGAGAGGGCACAAGGAACACAGATACGCAGTATTTT	CASSVSGGEGTRNTDTQYF
many	TRBV10-2	TRBJ2-1	TRBD1	TGCGCCAGCATCGAGCACAGGGGAGATGAGCAGTTCTTC	CASIEHRGDEQFF